This T cell receptor beta chain is from a study of blood T cell repertoires in COVID-19. Study overall: Acute and convalescent COVID-19 specimens originated in the United States, Italy and Spain. Nucleic acid was either cDNA or gDNA, and it came from T cells, B-cell-depleted T cells, or PBMCs.

In the original processing: Reference gene primers were amplified, and this amplification served to estimate nucleated cell counts. Data came from immunoSEQ multiplex PCR; TCRdb stores just in-frame clones and leaves some out. D and trimming come from the DNA, and the V and J calls and clone size come from that table. The profile covers more than 35,000 clones, with around nine tenths appearing a single time and around 2.5% taken by the ten largest. The CDR3 has 14 residues. In germline, CDR1 is LNHDA, CDR2 SQIVND (reference sequence). The ends were cut back, 7 bases at V and 0 bases at J, with 13 bases in the middle.

The sequenced sample was peripheral blood. The V gene is TRBV19, the J gene TRBJ2-7; D uncertain. The receptor was isolated from a human donor in a cohort sampled during active COVID-19. CDR3 in amino acids: CASTSSYGSYEQYF. The CDR3 nucleotides read TGTGCCAGTACCTCATCCTATGGCTCCTACGAGCAGTACTTC.